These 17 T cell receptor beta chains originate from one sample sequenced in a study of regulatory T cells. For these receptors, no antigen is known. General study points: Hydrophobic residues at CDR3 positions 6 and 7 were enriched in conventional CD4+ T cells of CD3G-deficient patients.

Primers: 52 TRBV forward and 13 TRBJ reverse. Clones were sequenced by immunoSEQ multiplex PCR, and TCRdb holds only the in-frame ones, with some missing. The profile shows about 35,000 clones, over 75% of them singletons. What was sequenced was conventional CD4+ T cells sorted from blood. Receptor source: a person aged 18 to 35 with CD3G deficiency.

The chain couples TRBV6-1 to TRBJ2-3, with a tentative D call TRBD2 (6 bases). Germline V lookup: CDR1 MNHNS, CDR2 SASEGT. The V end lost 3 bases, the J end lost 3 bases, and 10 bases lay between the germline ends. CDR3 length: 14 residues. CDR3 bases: TGTGCCAGCAGTGACGGGAGTCGAACAGATACGCAGTATTTT. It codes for CASSDGSRTDTQYF.

The CDR3 is CASSLGQGVPGSGANVLTF. CDR3 bases: TGCGCCAGCAGCTTGGGACAGGGAGTCCCAGGCTCTGGGGCCAACGTCCTGACTTTC. V usage is TRBV5-1 and J usage is TRBJ2-6, with 7 bases aligning to TRBD1. Germline V gene data show CDR1 as SGHRS and CDR2 as YFSETQ. The junction had 9 bases not matched to a gene; V was cut back by 0 bases and J by 0 bases. The CDR3 contains 19 residues.

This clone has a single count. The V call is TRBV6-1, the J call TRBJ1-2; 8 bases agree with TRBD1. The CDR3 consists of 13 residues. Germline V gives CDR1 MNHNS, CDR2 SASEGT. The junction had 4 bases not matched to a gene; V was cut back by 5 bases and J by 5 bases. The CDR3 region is CASSPTGEYGYTF. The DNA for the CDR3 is TGTGCCAGCAGTCCGACAGGGGAATATGGCTACACCTTC.

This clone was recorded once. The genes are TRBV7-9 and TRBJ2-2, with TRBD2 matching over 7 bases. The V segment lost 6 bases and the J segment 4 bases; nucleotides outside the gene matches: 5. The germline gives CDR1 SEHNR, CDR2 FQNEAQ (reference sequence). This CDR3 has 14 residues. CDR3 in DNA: TGTGCCAGCAGTCATACGGGGGGCACCGGGGAGCTGTTTTTT. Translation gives CASSHTGGTGELFF.

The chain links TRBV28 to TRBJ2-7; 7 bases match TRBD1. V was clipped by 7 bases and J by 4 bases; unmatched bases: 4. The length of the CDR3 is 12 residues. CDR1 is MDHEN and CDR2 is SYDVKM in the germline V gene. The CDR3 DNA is TGTGCCAGCAAGAGACAGGGATACGAGCAGTACTTC. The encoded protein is CASKRQGYEQYF.

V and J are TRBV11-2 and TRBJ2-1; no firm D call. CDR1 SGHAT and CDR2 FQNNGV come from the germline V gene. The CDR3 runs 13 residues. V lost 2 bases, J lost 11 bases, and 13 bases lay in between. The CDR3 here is CASSLIPAPKQFF. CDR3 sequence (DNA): TGTGCCAGCAGCTTAATTCCAGCGCCGAAGCAGTTCTTC.

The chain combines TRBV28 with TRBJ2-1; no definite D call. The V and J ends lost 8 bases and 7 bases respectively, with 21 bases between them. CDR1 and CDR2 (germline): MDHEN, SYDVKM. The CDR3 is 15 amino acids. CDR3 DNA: TGTGCCAGCGCCCTCCGGATGACTGGACCAAATGAGCAGTTCTTC. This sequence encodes CASALRMTGPNEQFF.

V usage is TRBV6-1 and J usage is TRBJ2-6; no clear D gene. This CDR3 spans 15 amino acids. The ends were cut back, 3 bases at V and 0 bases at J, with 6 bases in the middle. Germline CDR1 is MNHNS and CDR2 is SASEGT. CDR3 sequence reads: CASSDPGSGANVLTF. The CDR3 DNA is TGTGCCAGCAGTGACCCGGGCTCTGGGGCCAACGTCCTGACTTTC.

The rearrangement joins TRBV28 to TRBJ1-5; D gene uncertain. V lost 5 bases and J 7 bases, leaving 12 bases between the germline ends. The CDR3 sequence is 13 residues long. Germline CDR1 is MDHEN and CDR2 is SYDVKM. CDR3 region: CASSDPGTQPQHF. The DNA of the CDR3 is TGTGCCAGCAGTGATCCCGGCACCCAGCCCCAGCATTTT. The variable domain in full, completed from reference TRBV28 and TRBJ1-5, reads DVKVTQSSRYLVKRTGEKVFLECVQDMDHENMFWYRQDPGLGLRLIYFSYDVKMKEKGDIPEGYSVSREKKERFSLILESASTNQTSMYLCASSDPGTQPQHFGDGTRLSIL.

The CDR3 loop reads CASSREGGHEQYF. As DNA, the CDR3 is TGCGCCAGCAGCAGGGAGGGCGGCCACGAGCAGTACTTC. The gene calls are TRBV5-1 and TRBJ2-7; 7 nucleotides match TRBD2. CDR3 length: 13 residues. The trim removed 4 bases at V and 5 bases at J, leaving 6 bases unmatched. Germline CDR1 and CDR2: SGHRS and YFSETQ.

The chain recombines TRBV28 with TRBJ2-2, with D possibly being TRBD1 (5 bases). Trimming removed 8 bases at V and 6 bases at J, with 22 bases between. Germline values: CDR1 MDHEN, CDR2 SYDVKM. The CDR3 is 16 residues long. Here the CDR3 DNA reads TGTGCCAGCGCTCAGGACATCCATTGGGTTGCCGGGGAGCTGTTTTTT. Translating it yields CASAQDIHWVAGELFF.

Here the CDR3 reads CASSRGLADTQYF. The DNA of the CDR3 is TGTGCCAGTAGTAGGGGACTAGCAGATACGCAGTATTTT. V gene TRBV19 combines with J gene TRBJ2-3; 8 bases fit TRBD2. CDR1 LNHDA and CDR2 SQIVND come from the germline V gene (reference sequence). This CDR3 comprises 13 residues. V was pared by 4 bases and J by 4 bases, with 1 base of the junction left unmatched.

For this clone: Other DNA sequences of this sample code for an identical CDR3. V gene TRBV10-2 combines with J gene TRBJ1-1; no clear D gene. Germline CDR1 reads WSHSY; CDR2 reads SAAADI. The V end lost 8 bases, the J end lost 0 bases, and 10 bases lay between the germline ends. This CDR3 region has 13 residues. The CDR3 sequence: CASSDGMNTEAFF. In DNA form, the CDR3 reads TGCGCCAGCTCGGACGGCATGAACACTGAAGCTTTCTTT.

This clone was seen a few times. CDR3 sequence: CASRPSGRAPDTQYF. DNA of the CDR3: TGTGCCAGCAGACCAAGCGGGAGGGCCCCAGATACGCAGTATTTT. The chain carries TRBV28 and TRBJ2-3; TRBD2 matches 10 bases. Germline V gene sequence: CDR1 MDHEN, CDR2 SYDVKM. V was pared by 6 bases and J by 4 bases, with 7 bases of the junction left unmatched. CDR3 size: 15 residues.

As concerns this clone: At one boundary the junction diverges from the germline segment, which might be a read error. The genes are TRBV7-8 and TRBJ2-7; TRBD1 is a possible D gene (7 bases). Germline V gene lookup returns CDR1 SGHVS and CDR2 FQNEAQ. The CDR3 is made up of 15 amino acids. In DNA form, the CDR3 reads TGTGCCAGCAGCTTCGGGAGACAGGGCTCCTTCGAGCAGTACTTC. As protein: CASSFGRQGSFEQYF. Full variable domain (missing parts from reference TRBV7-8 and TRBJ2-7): GAGVSQSPRYKVAKRGQDVALRCDPISGHVSLFWYQQALGQGPEFLTYFQNEAQLDKSGLPSDRFFAERPEGSVSTLKIQRTQQEDSAVYLCASSFGRQGSFEQYFGPGTRLTVT.

Here the CDR3 DNA reads TGTGCCAGCAGTTTAGGTATCGAGACCCAGTACTTC. As protein: CASSLGIETQYF. This sequence joins TRBV28 and TRBJ2-5; no clear D gene. The CDR3 is 12 amino acids. With 2 bases removed from V and 5 bases from J, the gap between germline ends came to 6 bases. Germline-derived CDR1 and CDR2 are MDHEN and SYDVKM.

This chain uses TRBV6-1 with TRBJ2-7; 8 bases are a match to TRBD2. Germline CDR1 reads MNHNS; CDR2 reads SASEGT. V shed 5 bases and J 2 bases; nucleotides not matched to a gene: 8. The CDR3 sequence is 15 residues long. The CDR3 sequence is CASSPIAGKTYEQYF. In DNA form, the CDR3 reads TGTGCCAGCAGTCCTATAGCGGGAAAGACCTACGAGCAGTACTTC.